The 29 T cell receptor beta chains below were found in one sample sequenced in a study of T-cell memory formation after mild COVID-19. TCRdb fed the 5' RACE reads into MiXCR, producing one record per CDR3 protein. The sample lists fewer than 650,000 distinct CDR3 sequences, less than 25% occurring once. The specimen sequenced was PBMCs or a T cell subset sorted from them (not recorded which). The receptors come from an adult woman who had mild COVID-19 (a few samples of this study predate the infection). Cell type and time point are not known.

This clonotype was recorded a few times. This chain joins TRBV5-1 and TRBJ1-5; no clear D. The germline V gene has CDR1 SGHRS and CDR2 YFSETQ. The CDR3 totals 14 residues. Trimming shortened V by 0 bases and J by 6 bases, and 10 bases separated the two germline ends. Here the CDR3 reads CASSLAGPGQPQHF. The CDR3 bases are TGCGCCAGCAGCTTGGCCGGTCCCGGTCAGCCCCAGCATTTT.

The chain recombines TRBV10-3 with TRBJ1-1; 7 bases agree with TRBD1. The germline V gene has CDR1 ENHRY and CDR2 SYGVKD. This CDR3 spans 13 amino acids. The junction had 7 bases not matched to a gene; V was cut back by 6 bases and J by 6 bases. The CDR3 nucleotides read TGTGCCATCAGGCCCGGGACAGTTGCTGAAGCTTTCTTT. It yields the protein CAIRPGTVAEAFF.

This clonotype showed up many times. J is TRBJ2-7 and V is TRBV7-2; the D is unclear. Germline CDR1 reads SGHTA; CDR2 reads FQGNSA. The CDR3 is 13 residues long. V was trimmed by 5 bases and J by 6 bases, leaving 14 bases between them. The DNA of the CDR3 is TGTGCCAGCAGCCGAGGTGTAACGGGCGAGCAGTACTTC. Protein product: CASSRGVTGEQYF.

This clonotype was detected only a few times. The rearrangement joins TRBV9 to TRBJ1-1; tentative D call: TRBD1 (6 bases). Germline CDR1 is SGDLS and CDR2 is YYNGEE. This CDR3 contains 16 residues. V was trimmed by 4 bases and J by 0 bases, leaving 16 bases between them. CDR3 DNA: TGTGCCAGCAGCCCAACCGGGGGCAGGATGAACACTGAAGCTTTCTTT. Protein: CASSPTGGRMNTEAFF.

The chain links TRBV6-2 or TRBV6-3 to TRBJ2-3; tentatively, D is TRBD2 (6 bases). The V end lost 2 bases, the J end lost 4 bases, and 10 bases lay between the germline ends. Germline V gene data show CDR1 as MNHEY and CDR2 as SVGEGT. The CDR3 runs 14 residues. CDR3 DNA sequence: TGTGCCAGCAGTTACACCGCGGGGCCAGATACGCAGTATTTT. This gives the protein CASSYTAGPDTQYF.

The chain combines TRBV29-1 with TRBJ2-3; 8 nucleotides line up with TRBD2. Germline values: CDR1 SQVTM, CDR2 ANQGSEA. After removal of 6 bases from V and 2 bases from J, the junction contained 4 bases not matched to a gene. The CDR3 runs to 13 residues. CDR3 region: CSVVSGNTDTQYF. The CDR3 DNA sequence: TGCAGCGTAGTTAGCGGGAACACAGATACGCAGTATTTT.

This chain uses TRBV20-1 with TRBJ1-5; D unclear. The V end lost 5 bases, the J end lost 9 bases, and 11 bases lay between the germline ends. Germline V gives CDR1 DFQATT, CDR2 SNEGSKA (reference sequence). The CDR3 runs to 11 residues. The CDR3 reads CSAPMDGPQHF. The CDR3 DNA is TGCAGTGCTCCCATGGATGGGCCCCAGCATTTT.

This clonotype was seen more than once but under ten times. V is TRBV3-1 and J is TRBJ1-4; 9 bases are a match to TRBD1. CDR1 and CDR2 (germline): LGHDT, YNNKEL (reference sequence). CDR3 length equals 14 residues. Unmatched junction bases numbered 3, after V lost 3 bases and J lost 7 bases. CDR3 protein: CASSHPGQGEKLFF. The CDR3, as DNA: TGTGCCAGCAGCCATCCGGGACAGGGTGAAAAACTGTTTTTT.

There are a few counts of this clonotype. This chain uses TRBV27 with TRBJ1-1, with a tentative D call TRBD1 (5 bases). This CDR3 region has 15 residues. Per germline, CDR1 MNHEY and CDR2 SMNVEV (reference sequence). The ends were cut back, 5 bases at V and 0 bases at J, with 13 bases in the middle. For the CDR3, the DNA is TGTGCCAGCAGTCCGCTGGGGGGACTGAACACTGAAGCTTTCTTT. Translation: CASSPLGGLNTEAFF.

This clonotype was seen a few times. This chain uses TRBV12-3 or TRBV12-4 with TRBJ2-5; D is undetermined. V lost 0 bases and J 5 bases, leaving 16 bases between the germline ends. The CDR3 runs 16 residues. CDR3 amino acids: CASSLAPFRPGETQYF. CDR3 nucleotide sequence: TGTGCCAGCAGTTTAGCGCCGTTCCGTCCTGGGGAGACCCAGTACTTC.

This clonotype was found a few times. The chain uses TRBV7-9 and TRBJ2-2; the D is unclear. The CDR3 runs to 14 residues. Germline loops: CDR1 SEHNR, CDR2 FQNEAQ (reference sequence). V lost 5 bases to trimming and J lost 6 bases, with 13 bases between them. The CDR3 loop is CASSPAVYAGELFF. In DNA, the CDR3 is TGTGCCAGCAGCCCGGCGGTCTACGCCGGGGAGCTGTTTTTT. Full variable domain (outside the CDR3, taken from reference TRBV7-9 and TRBJ2-2): DTGVSQNPRHKITKRGQNVTFRCDPISEHNRLYWYRQTLGQGPEFLTYFQNEAQLEKSRLLSDRFSAERPKGSFSTLEIQRTEQGDSAMYLCASSPAVYAGELFFGEGSRLTVL.

V and J are TRBV5-1 and TRBJ2-5; 9 bases agree with TRBD2. In germline, CDR1 is SGHRS, CDR2 YFSETQ. V was clipped by 4 bases and J by 5 bases; unmatched bases: 15. The CDR3 has 17 residues. The DNA of the CDR3 is TGCGCCAGCAGCCTTAGCGGGAGCCCTGGTGGTGTGGAGACCCAGTACTTC. Translating it yields CASSLSGSPGGVETQYF.

In this sample, this clonotype turned up a few times. V usage is TRBV12-3 or TRBV12-4 and J usage is TRBJ2-3; possible D gene TRBD2, 5 bases. Trimming removed 3 bases from V and 3 bases from J, with 16 bases in between. The CDR3 extends over 16 amino acids. The CDR3 DNA reads TGTGCCAGCAGTTTTTTTGTCATTCGGGGAACAGATACGCAGTATTTT. It codes for CASSFFVIRGTDTQYF.

This chain joins TRBV7-2 and TRBJ2-1, with 7 bases lining up with TRBD2. The CDR3 length is 15 residues. CDR1 and CDR2 (germline): SGHTA, FQGNSA. With 2 bases clipped from V and 4 bases from J, the junction kept 5 bases outside the gene matches. The CDR3, as DNA: TGTGCCAGCAGCTTAATTACGGGGGGTTACAATGAGCAGTTCTTC. Amino acid sequence: CASSLITGGYNEQFF.

This chain links TRBV19 with TRBJ2-4; D tentatively reads TRBD1 or TRBD2 (5 bases each). CDR3 length: 14 amino acids. Per germline, CDR1 LNHDA and CDR2 SQIVND (reference sequence). The germline V and J ends were trimmed by 6 bases and 0 bases, with 9 bases remaining between them. The CDR3 reads CASRGVLAKNIQYF. DNA of the CDR3: TGTGCCAGTAGGGGGGTCCTAGCCAAAAACATTCAGTACTTC.

This clonotype was recorded a few times. The V and J genes are TRBV20-1 and TRBJ2-5, with D perhaps matching TRBD1 or TRBD2 (6 bases each). Germline CDR1 reads DFQATT; CDR2 reads SNEGSKA (reference sequence). This CDR3 has 13 amino acids. V lost 8 bases, J lost 5 bases, and 18 bases lay in between. CDR3 in amino acids: CSQEGSGQETQYF. The CDR3 DNA follows: TGCAGTCAGGAGGGTTCAGGACAGGAGACCCAGTACTTC.

The CDR3 region is CASSQDPLAEAFF. DNA for the CDR3: TGTGCCAGCAGCCAAGACCCCCTGGCTGAAGCTTTCTTT. V gene TRBV14 combines with J gene TRBJ1-1; D unclear. The V gene's germline CDR1 is SGHDN and CDR2 FVKESK. This CDR3 region has 13 residues. V lost 0 bases and J 6 bases, leaving 8 bases between the germline ends.

This clonotype was seen more than once but under ten times. The chain is built from TRBV21-1 and TRBJ1-2; TRBD1, the D gene given by the table, was not confirmed from the DNA. TRBV21-1 is reported as a pseudogene. The CDR3 length is 12 residues. The CDR3 coding sequence is TGTGCCAGCAGCAAAGATCCCAGGCCGGGGACCTTC. Translating it yields CASSKDPRPGTF.

This clonotype was counted at least ten times. V and J are TRBV6-5 and TRBJ2-1, with 13 nucleotides matching TRBD2. Germline-derived CDR1 and CDR2 are MNHEY and SVGAGI. V was clipped by 6 bases and J by 3 bases; unmatched bases: 8. The CDR3 consists of 17 residues. CDR3 protein: CASSPGTSGMIYNEQFF. The CDR3 coding sequence is TGTGCCAGCAGCCCAGGGACTAGCGGGATGATCTACAATGAGCAGTTCTTC.

This clonotype has only a few counts. The chain carries TRBV12-3 or TRBV12-4 and TRBJ1-2; D is possibly TRBD1 (5 bases). This CDR3 spans 13 amino acids. The germline V and J ends were trimmed by 3 bases and 7 bases, with 12 bases remaining between them. CDR3 sequence: CASSLSGVGGYTF. The CDR3 DNA reads as TGTGCCAGCAGTTTGTCGGGGGTGGGTGGCTACACCTTC.

This clonotype was observed a handful of times. This rearrangement joins TRBV10-3 to TRBJ1-3; perhaps TRBD1 as D (6 bases). The V and J ends lost 6 bases and 2 bases respectively, with 17 bases between them. Germline V gene lookup returns CDR1 ENHRY and CDR2 SYGVKD. The CDR3 is made up of 16 amino acids. CDR3 residues: CAIRGQPKTPGNTIYF. In DNA, the CDR3 is TGTGCCATCAGAGGACAGCCGAAAACCCCTGGAAACACCATATATTTT.

This clonotype was counted ten times or more. The rearrangement links TRBV3-1 to TRBJ2-7, with 7 nucleotides matching TRBD1. CDR1 and CDR2 from the germline V gene are LGHDT and YNNKEL (reference sequence). The V segment lost 3 bases and the J segment 2 bases; nucleotides outside the gene matches: 1. CDR3 length equals 13 residues. The DNA of the CDR3 is TGTGCCAGCAGCCAGGGACAGACCTACGAGCAGTACTTC. This encodes CASSQGQTYEQYF.

This clonotype was detected a few times. The rearrangement uses TRBV29-1 and TRBJ2-7, with unresolved D. Germline-derived CDR1 and CDR2 are SQVTM and ANQGSEA. The germline V and J ends were trimmed by 1 base and 0 bases, with 10 bases remaining between them. The CDR3 consists of 14 residues. The CDR3 sequence is CSVEVYGSSYEQYF. The CDR3 DNA follows: TGCAGCGTTGAAGTCTACGGATCCTCCTACGAGCAGTACTTC.

This sequence joins TRBV27 and TRBJ2-7; D is possibly TRBD2 (5 bases). The length of the CDR3 is 14 residues. V lost 2 bases and J lost 6, with 14 bases in between. CDR1 MNHEY and CDR2 SMNVEV come from the germline V gene (reference sequence). CDR3 bases: TGTGCCAGCAGTTTAAGATCGAGGGCGGGCGAGCAGTACTTC. Amino acids: CASSLRSRAGEQYF.

The chain carries TRBV5-1 and TRBJ2-2; 7 bases are a match to TRBD2. Per germline, CDR1 SGHRS and CDR2 YFSETQ. Trimming removed 4 bases from V and 0 bases from J; junction bases left unmatched: 6. The CDR3 is 16 amino acids. CDR3 nucleotides: TGCGCCAGCAGCCTGCTAGCGGCCTCGAACACCGGGGAGCTGTTTTTT. It encodes CASSLLAASNTGELFF.

The rearrangement uses TRBV10-3 and TRBJ1-1; the D is unclear. Deletions cut 6 bases from V and 1 base from J, with 3 bases between. Germline V gives CDR1 ENHRY, CDR2 SYGVKD. There are 11 residues in the CDR3. The CDR3 DNA reads TGTGCCATCAGAGAGAACACTGAAGCTTTCTTT. Its translation: CAIRENTEAFF.

This clonotype was counted a few times. The chain employs TRBV9 and TRBJ2-1, with D hard to call. CDR3 length: 12 amino acids. Germline V gene lookup returns CDR1 SGDLS and CDR2 YYNGEE. Trimming removed 3 bases at V and 8 bases at J, with 9 bases between. The DNA for the CDR3 is TGTGCCAGCAGCGCCGGACGGGATGAGCAGTTCTTC. It codes for CASSAGRDEQFF.

Only a few counts were recorded for this clonotype. The V call is TRBV20-1, the J call TRBJ1-2, with D perhaps matching TRBD1 (5 bases). Deletions cut 5 bases from V and 4 bases from J, with 11 bases between. The CDR3 extends over 12 amino acids. From germline, CDR1 is DFQATT and CDR2 SNEGSKA (reference sequence). DNA of the CDR3: TGCAGTGCTGGGGGGGGTAGCTATGGCTACACCTTC. Its translation: CSAGGGSYGYTF.

This chain links TRBV2 with TRBJ2-1; 8 positions match TRBD2. CDR1 and CDR2 from the germline V gene are SNHLY and FYNNEI. The CDR3 covers 13 residues. The ends lost 6 bases at V and 9 bases at J; junction bases unmatched: 7. Here the CDR3 DNA reads TGTGCCAGCAGGCCGGGGGGGAGGAGTGAGCAGTTCTTC. Translation gives CASRPGGRSEQFF.